The 28 T cell receptor beta chains given below trace back to one sample, sequenced in a study of graft-versus-host responses after intestinal transplantation. Profiling relied on immunoSEQ multiplex PCR, and the TCRdb table lists in-frame clones only, not all of them. The table includes about 91,000 clones, approximately 90% detected once. The antigens for these receptors are not known. The material was unstimulated CD4+ T cells sorted from spleen or lymph node cells, obtained before transplant. All receptors come from a human donor who was the organ donor for an intestinal transplant.

The gene calls are TRBV5-6 and TRBJ2-3, with TRBD2 identical over 7 bases. The CDR3 runs 13 residues. Per germline, CDR1 SGHDT and CDR2 YYEEEE. J lost 12 bases, V lost 0 bases, and 7 bases had no gene match. CDR3 DNA sequence: TGTGCCAGCAGCTTGGTACAAGCGGGACGTCAGTATTTT. Translating gives CASSLVQAGRQYF.

The chain carries TRBV6-5 and TRBJ1-2; D not resolved. Germline V gene data show CDR1 as MNHEY and CDR2 as SVGAGI. V gave up 7 bases and J gave up 2 bases, with 14 bases separating them. The CDR3 sequence is 14 residues long. The CDR3 loop is CASTKEAGNYGYTF. The CDR3 DNA follows: TGTGCCAGCACCAAAGAGGCGGGAAACTATGGCTACACCTTC.

The CDR3 bases are TGTGCCACCAGCGTGGGGTGGAGTGTGCGGGGGCCACTATACAATGAGCAGTTCTTC. The encoded protein is CATSVGWSVRGPLYNEQFF. The chain joins TRBV15 to TRBJ2-1; maybe TRBD2 (7 bases). From germline, CDR1 is LNHNV and CDR2 YYDKDF (reference sequence). Trimming took off 5 bases at V and 4 bases at J, with 27 bases between the two ends. The length of the CDR3 is 19 residues.

The rearrangement joins TRBV7-9 to TRBJ2-1; 10 nucleotides align to TRBD2. V lost 2 bases, J lost 10 bases, and 14 bases stayed unmatched. Germline CDR1 and CDR2: SEHNR and FQNEAQ (reference sequence). The CDR3 totals 17 residues. CDR3 nucleotides: TGTGCCAGCAGCTTATTTAACATACTAGCGGGACGAACAGAGCAGTTCTTC. Translating gives CASSLFNILAGRTEQFF.

This clone was counted a single time. V and J are TRBV4-2 and TRBJ1-2; 9 nucleotides match TRBD1. Germline CDR1 reads LGHNA; CDR2 reads YNFKEQ. J was trimmed by 7 bases and V by 1 base; bases with no gene match: 7. This CDR3 region has 15 residues. DNA of the CDR3: TGTGCCAGCAGCCAAGGGACAGGGGATTTCTTTGGCTACACCTTC. It yields the protein CASSQGTGDFFGYTF.

V and J are TRBV5-1 and TRBJ2-1, with a weak D call TRBD2 (6 bases). V was pared by 4 bases and J by 0 bases, with 14 bases between. The CDR3 totals 16 residues. Germline-derived CDR1 and CDR2 are SGHRS and YFSETQ. CDR3 in DNA: TGCGCCAGCAGCCCCTGGGCTAGCGCCTCCTACAATGAGCAGTTCTTC. As protein: CASSPWASASYNEQFF.

CDR3 sequence: CASTASPGIDTQYF. DNA of the CDR3: TGTGCCAGCACCGCTAGCCCTGGTATAGATACGCAGTATTTT. The chain uses TRBV28 and TRBJ2-3, with D tentatively TRBD2 (5 bases). Germline values: CDR1 MDHEN, CDR2 SYDVKM. The CDR3 has 14 amino acids. The V and J ends lost 7 bases and 5 bases respectively, with 16 bases between them.

The chain carries TRBV7-2 and TRBJ1-4; D gene uncertain. CDR3 length: 13 residues. Looked up from germline, CDR1 is SGHTA and CDR2 is FQGNSA. The V end lost 5 bases, the J end lost 5 bases, and 9 bases lay between the germline ends. This CDR3 reads CASSRGGNEKLFF. As DNA, the CDR3 is TGTGCCAGCAGCCGCGGCGGGAATGAAAAACTGTTTTTT.

As regards this clone: The same CDR3 arises from other DNA sequences in this sample as well. The chain has TRBV15 and TRBJ2-4; 7 positions agree with TRBD1. CDR1 is LNHNV and CDR2 is YYDKDF in the germline V gene (reference sequence). The CDR3 is 17 residues long. With 3 bases clipped from V and 0 bases from J, the junction kept 8 bases outside the gene matches. The CDR3 loop reads CATSSRRGPLAKNIQYF. The CDR3 DNA follows: TGTGCCACCAGCAGCCGAAGGGGGCCTTTAGCCAAAAACATTCAGTACTTC.

The chain recombines TRBV9 with TRBJ2-1; TRBD2 is a possible D gene (5 bases). The CDR3 spans 13 residues. CDR1 and CDR2 from the germline V gene are SGDLS and YYNGEE. Trimming took off 4 bases at V and 6 bases at J, with 11 bases between the two ends. In DNA, the CDR3 is TGTGCCAGCAGCTTCGCAGAGGGCAATGAGCAGTTCTTC. Translation: CASSFAEGNEQFF.

This clone was detected only once. This chain joins TRBV2 and TRBJ1-6, with 8 positions matching TRBD1. The CDR3 extends over 14 amino acids. The germline V gene encodes CDR1 SNHLY and CDR2 FYNNEI. J lost 6 bases, V lost 3 bases, and 1 base had no gene match. The CDR3 nucleotides read TGTGCCAGCAGTGAGGGGACAGGTAATTCACCCCTCCACTTT. Protein product: CASSEGTGNSPLHF.

The chain recombines TRBV7-2 with TRBJ2-1; 10 bases fit TRBD2. CDR3 size: 16 residues. J was trimmed by 8 bases and V by 5 bases; bases with no gene match: 12. From germline, CDR1 is SGHTA and CDR2 FQGNSA. For the CDR3, the DNA is TGTGCCAGCAGCCTAAATCCGGGACTAGCGAGCCATGAGCAGTTCTTC. Translation gives CASSLNPGLASHEQFF.

This clone was counted only a few times. This rearrangement joins TRBV6-1 to TRBJ1-1; no firm D call. The CDR3 is 14 amino acids. Germline loops: CDR1 MNHNS, CDR2 SASEGT. V lost 5 bases, J lost 1 base, and 11 bases lay in between. The DNA for the CDR3 is TGTGCCAGCAGTACGACGACACAGAACACTGAAGCTTTCTTT. This translates into CASSTTTQNTEAFF.

The CDR3, as DNA: TGTGCCAGCAGCGTAGGGACACAAGAGACCCAGTACTTC. It encodes CASSVGTQETQYF. The gene calls are TRBV9 and TRBJ2-5; perhaps TRBD1 as D (5 bases). Germline-derived CDR1 and CDR2 are SGDLS and YYNGEE. This CDR3 is 13 amino acids long. V shed 0 bases and J shed 2 bases, with 5 bases lying between them. Full variable domain (missing parts from reference TRBV9 and TRBJ2-5): DSGVTQTPKHLITATGQRVTLRCSPRSGDLSVYWYQQSLDQGLQFLIQYYNGEERAKGNILERFSAQQFPDLHSELNLSSLELGDSALYFCASSVGTQETQYFGPGTRLLVL.

V usage is TRBV5-8 and J usage is TRBJ1-6; D is unresolved. V dropped 0 bases and J dropped 0 bases, with 4 bases sitting between them. CDR1 is SGHTS, CDR2 YDEGEE, per germline. This CDR3 comprises 15 residues. The CDR3 reads CASSLDSSYNSPLHF. The CDR3 DNA reads as TGTGCCAGCAGCTTGGACAGCTCCTATAATTCACCCCTCCACTTT.

The genes are TRBV10-3 and TRBJ1-5; 8 nucleotides line up with TRBD1. The CDR3 extends over 14 amino acids. Germline V gene lookup returns CDR1 ENHRY and CDR2 SYGVKD. V trimming: 8 bases; J trimming: 2 bases; junction bases outside the gene matches: 5. The DNA of the CDR3 is TGTGCCATCGGCAGGGGGCCGGGCAATCAGCCCCAGCATTTT. Residues: CAIGRGPGNQPQHF.

The rearrangement joins TRBV6-6 to TRBJ2-7; 8 bases line up with TRBD1. Germline values: CDR1 MNHNY, CDR2 SVGAGI (reference sequence). V shed 4 bases, J shed 2 bases, and the junction held 10 bases outside the gene matches. The CDR3 has 16 residues. CDR3 sequence: CASSFYGQGWTYEQYF. The CDR3 nucleotides read TGTGCCAGCAGTTTTTACGGACAGGGTTGGACCTACGAGCAGTACTTC.

V is TRBV5-4 and J is TRBJ2-4; no firm D call. Germline CDR1 SGHNT, CDR2 YYREEE (reference sequence). V was shortened by 6 bases and J by 0 bases, with 19 bases between the two germline ends. This CDR3 spans 17 amino acids. The CDR3 DNA is TGTGCCAGCAAAATCCCAACCAAGCATAGAGCCAAAAACATTCAGTACTTC. Amino acid sequence: CASKIPTKHRAKNIQYF.

V and J are TRBV7-8 and TRBJ2-2, with 7 positions matching TRBD1. Trimming at V came to 5 bases and at J to 1 base, leaving 7 bases not matched to a gene. Germline loops: CDR1 SGHVS, CDR2 FQNEAQ. This CDR3 region has 16 residues. Here the CDR3 DNA reads TGTGCCAGCAGCCTACTGACAGGGAGGAACACCGGGGAGCTGTTTTTT. It encodes CASSLLTGRNTGELFF.

The chain uses TRBV6-6 and TRBJ2-2, with D possibly TRBD2 on 5 matching bases. Trimming took off 6 bases at V and 3 bases at J, with 17 bases between the two ends. Germline V gene lookup returns CDR1 MNHNY and CDR2 SVGAGI (reference sequence). The CDR3 consists of 16 residues. The CDR3 nucleotides are TGTGCCAGCAGCCCCTCCCCGGGGTCATACACCGGGGAGCTGTTTTTT. Its translation: CASSPSPGSYTGELFF.

The rearrangement joins TRBV6-1 to TRBJ1-2; D is perhaps TRBD1 (5 bases). V was clipped by 5 bases and J by 3 bases, with 10 bases between them. Germline CDR1 and CDR2: MNHNS and SASEGT. The CDR3 consists of 13 residues. CDR3 region: CASSRGGDYGYTF. The CDR3 DNA is TGTGCCAGCAGTCGGGGGGGAGACTATGGCTACACCTTC.

The chain recombines TRBV4-2 with TRBJ2-5, with TRBD1 matching 7 bases. V dropped 0 bases and J dropped 0; count of bases not matched to a gene: 7. This CDR3 region has 17 residues. Germline CDR1 and CDR2: LGHNA and YNFKEQ. The CDR3 loop reads CASSQEFRGPNQETQYF. For the CDR3, the DNA is TGTGCCAGCAGCCAAGAATTTAGGGGGCCGAACCAAGAGACCCAGTACTTC.

V gene TRBV6-1 combines with J gene TRBJ2-7, with 8 bases fitting TRBD2. From germline, CDR1 is MNHNS and CDR2 SASEGT. J lost 4 bases, V lost 7 bases, and 6 bases had no gene match. The CDR3 is 13 residues long. The CDR3 protein is CASNRGGPYEQYF. The CDR3 DNA reads TGTGCCAGCAATCGGGGGGGCCCTTACGAGCAGTACTTC.

The rearrangement links TRBV19 to TRBJ1-1, with 7 positions matching TRBD1. CDR1 and CDR2 from the germline V gene are LNHDA and SQIVND (reference sequence). Trimming took 6 bases from V and 7 from J; bases not matched to a gene: 5. This CDR3 region has 12 residues. The CDR3 region is CASRTDRDEAFF. The CDR3 region has the DNA TGTGCCAGTAGGACTGACAGGGATGAAGCTTTCTTT.

This chain connects TRBV7-3 to TRBJ2-3; 10 bases line up with TRBD1. The V and J ends lost 5 bases and 0 bases, in that order; junction bases with no gene match: 5. Germline V gives CDR1 SGHTA, CDR2 FQGTGA. The CDR3 is 16 amino acids. The CDR3 protein is CASSTDRGPSTDTQYF. The CDR3 nucleotides read TGTGCCAGCAGCACCGACAGGGGGCCCAGCACAGATACGCAGTATTTT.

This clone was seen only once. This chain uses TRBV10-3 with TRBJ2-5, with 13 bases identical to TRBD2. Germline CDR1 is ENHRY and CDR2 is SYGVKD. The V gene end was trimmed by 6 bases and the J gene end by 1 base; junction bases not matched to a gene: 2. The CDR3 has 15 residues. In DNA form, the CDR3 reads TGTGCCATCAGAGGGACTAGCGGGGTCCAAGAGACCCAGTACTTC. Residues: CAIRGTSGVQETQYF.

The genes are TRBV5-1 and TRBJ2-5; 8 bases fit TRBD2. The CDR3 consists of 14 residues. Germline CDR1 SGHRS, CDR2 YFSETQ. The J segment lost 5 bases and the V segment lost 4 bases, leaving 7 bases of the junction unmatched. The CDR3 DNA is TGCGCCAGCAGCCCTCGGACTAGCTCCGAGACCCAGTACTTC. Encoded protein: CASSPRTSSETQYF.

Details on this clone: At one of its ends the junction is not consistent with the germline gene, which may arise from a read error. V and J are TRBV5-6 and TRBJ1-2; 10 bases fit TRBD1. The CDR3 consists of 14 residues. Germline V gene data show CDR1 as SGHDT and CDR2 as YYEEEE. CDR3 nucleotides: TGTGCCAGCAGCTTTCCGGGACAGGGGTATGGCTACATCTTC. Its protein is CASSFPGQGYGYIF.